The 13 T cell receptor beta chains reported below all come from one sample, sequenced in a study of blood T cell repertoires in COVID-19. Profiled with immunoSEQ multiplex PCR; TCRdb holds only in-frame clones, not every one. The table has 40,000 to 60,000 clones, roughly 86% seen once. The sample consisted of peripheral blood. All receptors come from a man older than 75 with active COVID-19.

This chain links TRBV6-6 with TRBJ2-5; D unclear. Germline CDR1 is MNHNY and CDR2 is SVGAGI (reference sequence). This CDR3 has 13 amino acids. V shed 3 bases and J shed 5 bases, with 10 bases lying between them. CDR3 coding DNA: TGTGCCAGCAGTTATCTAAGTCGGGAGACCCAGTACTTC. Its protein product is CASSYLSRETQYF.

This sequence joins TRBV19 and TRBJ1-5; unclear D gene. Germline assignment: CDR1 LNHDA and CDR2 SQIVND (reference sequence). This CDR3 has 15 residues. Trimming shortened V by 3 bases and J by 2 bases, and 11 bases separated the two germline ends. The chain's CDR3 is CASSIWAGGNQPQHF. Written as DNA, the CDR3 is TGTGCCAGTAGTATTTGGGCGGGCGGCAATCAGCCCCAGCATTTT.

The chain is built from TRBV28 and TRBJ1-5, with D possibly TRBD1 on 5 matching bases. The V and J ends lost 3 bases and 5 bases respectively, with 8 bases between them. The germline gives CDR1 MDHEN, CDR2 SYDVKM. The CDR3 consists of 13 residues. The CDR3 region is CASSFGGYQPQHF. DNA of the CDR3: TGTGCCAGCAGTTTTGGGGGGTATCAGCCCCAGCATTTT.

The rearrangement joins TRBV6-2 or TRBV6-3 to TRBJ1-5; 7 bases align to TRBD1. V lost 6 bases to trimming and J lost 0 bases; unmatched junction nucleotides: 11. CDR1 and CDR2 from the germline V gene are MNHEY and SVGEGT. The CDR3 is 17 residues long. The CDR3 coding sequence is TGTGCCAGCAGCGGACGACCGGGACAGCCTAGCAATCAGCCCCAGCATTTT. It encodes CASSGRPGQPSNQPQHF.

This sequence joins TRBV30 and TRBJ1-2; 7 positions match TRBD1. The V gene's germline CDR1 is GTSNPN and CDR2 SVGIG (reference sequence). V shed 0 bases and J 4 bases; nucleotides not matched to a gene: 5. The CDR3 loop spans 14 amino acids. The CDR3 is CAWSVGTESYGYTF. Here the CDR3 DNA reads TGTGCCTGGAGTGTAGGGACAGAATCCTATGGCTACACCTTC.

The genes are TRBV6-2 or TRBV6-3 and TRBJ2-3; 8 nucleotides agree with TRBD2. V lost 6 bases and J lost 4; bases outside the gene matches: 12. The length of the CDR3 is 16 residues. Looked up from germline, CDR1 is MNHEY and CDR2 is SVGEGT. The CDR3 loop is CASSKLAGKGADTQYF. For the CDR3, the DNA is TGTGCCAGCAGCAAATTAGCGGGGAAAGGTGCAGATACGCAGTATTTT.

Only a few counts were recorded for this clone. The V gene is TRBV4-1, the J gene TRBJ1-5, with a possible D match to TRBD1 (6 bases). V was cut by 3 bases and J by 2 bases, with 17 bases left in between. Looked up from germline, CDR1 is MGHRA and CDR2 is YSYEKL. This CDR3 comprises 17 residues. The CDR3 DNA sequence: TGCGCCAGCAGCCAGGGACCTACAGGGCTGCGCAATCAGCCCCAGCATTTT. This gives the protein CASSQGPTGLRNQPQHF.

This clone was detected only a few times. The chain combines TRBV5-1 with TRBJ2-5; 9 nucleotides agree with TRBD1. V trimming: 7 bases; J trimming: 0 bases; junction bases outside the gene matches: 7. Germline lookup yields CDR1 SGHRS and CDR2 YFSETQ. The CDR3 loop spans 15 amino acids. The CDR3 here is CASGQGTGNQETQYF. The DNA for the CDR3 is TGCGCCAGCGGACAAGGGACAGGGAACCAAGAGACCCAGTACTTC.

The rearrangement joins TRBV24-1 to TRBJ2-7, with D possibly TRBD1 on 6 matching bases. V was clipped by 8 bases and J by 2 bases, with 18 bases between them. CDR3 length: 15 residues. The germline gives CDR1 KGHDR, CDR2 SFDVKD. This chain's CDR3 is CATTRTDRSPYEQYF. The CDR3 DNA reads TGTGCCACCACCAGAACCGACAGGTCTCCCTACGAGCAGTACTTC.

This chain links TRBV2 with TRBJ2-2; 8 bases fit TRBD1. The CDR3 totals 14 residues. The germline CDR1 and CDR2 sequences are SNHLY and FYNNEI. V was pared by 6 bases and J by 7 bases, with 7 bases of the junction left unmatched. DNA of the CDR3: TGTGCCAGCAGCGCGACAGGGGTGGGCGGGGAGCTGTTTTTT. Its protein product is CASSATGVGGELFF.

This rearrangement joins TRBV7-6 to TRBJ2-2; 8 bases agree with TRBD1. V dropped 5 bases and J dropped 4; count of bases not matched to a gene: 12. Germline CDR1 is SGHVS and CDR2 is FNYEAQ. CDR3 size: 17 residues. The CDR3 is CASSLRTGNRRTGELFF. In DNA, the CDR3 is TGTGCCAGCAGCCTAAGGACAGGGAATCGGCGCACCGGGGAGCTGTTTTTT.

The CDR3 DNA sequence: TGTGCCAGTAGTATTTATCCGGGACTAGAACAACGCTCCTACGAGCAGTACTTC. This codes for CASSIYPGLEQRSYEQYF. The rearrangement uses TRBV19 and TRBJ2-7; 8 nucleotides agree with TRBD2. The germline V gene encodes CDR1 LNHDA and CDR2 SQIVND (reference sequence). This CDR3 is built from 18 residues. With V trimmed by 3 bases and J by 0 bases, 13 bases remained unmatched.

This clone was detected only a few times. The CDR3: CASSLFGRFGTGISTNEKLFF. The CDR3 DNA reads TGTGCCAGCAGTTTATTTGGTCGTTTTGGGACAGGGATTTCAACTAATGAAAAACTGTTTTTT. V usage is TRBV28 and J usage is TRBJ1-4, with 9 bases aligning to TRBD1. V lost 1 base to trimming and J lost 0 bases; unmatched junction nucleotides: 15. Germline V gives CDR1 MDHEN, CDR2 SYDVKM. The length of the CDR3 is 21 residues.